A selection of T cell receptor beta chains follows, all from one sample in a study of cytomegalovirus exposure and HLA in healthy donors. The table came from immunoSEQ multiplex PCR; TCRdb's copy has only in-frame clones and leaves some out. Among approximately 190,000 clones listed, over 60% were seen once. Material for sequencing was PBMCs. The source is a woman between 25 and 40 years old in good health and CMV-seropositive. Each CDR3 is given with its conserved first and last residue. The D gene is left open where the match is weak. Clone size is given for some rows only: seen once, a few or many times, or a class if the clone is expanded.

>-|-|TRBJ2-3|TRBV29-1
TGCAGCGTTGAAGTGGGGACTCGCGAACACACAGATACGCAGTATTTT
CSVEVGTREHTDTQYF
>-|-|TRBJ2-5|TRBV19
TGTGCCAGTAGTATGGCAGGGGCAGGAGAGACCCAGTACTTC
CASSMAGAGETQYF
>-|-|TRBJ2-7|TRBV28
TGTGCCAGCAGTTTAGGGGCACTGTACGAGCAGTACTTC
CASSLGALYEQYF
>TRBD2|-|TRBJ2-1|TRBV4-1
TGCGCCAGCAGCCCACGGGGACTAGCGTCCTACAATGAGCAGTTCTTC
CASSPRGLASYNEQFF
>-|-|TRBJ1-5|TRBV5-6
TGTGCCAGCAGCTTGTCACAGAATCAGCCCCAGCATTTT
CASSLSQNQPQHF
>-|-|TRBJ2-2|TRBV10-3
TGTGCCATCAGTGAGGAGGCGGGTCGCGGGGAGCTGTTTTTT
CAISEEAGRGELFF
>-|-|TRBJ2-2|TRBV5-1
TGCGCCAGTCGTCGAGAGGCCGGCCCCACCGGGGAGCTGTTTTTT
CASRREAGPTGELFF
>TRBD2|-|TRBJ2-7|TRBV4-1
TGCGCCAGCAGCTTGGCTAGCGGGGGGGCAGGTTACGAGCAGTACTTC
CASSLASGGAGYEQYF
>-|few|TRBJ1-5|TRBV5-1
TGCGCCAGCAGCTTGGAAGGGGTTAGCAATCAGCCCCAGCATTTT
CASSLEGVSNQPQHF
>-|-|TRBJ1-2|TRBV14
TGTGCCAGCAGCCAAAATGCGGGATCTGCCTTCGACACCTTC
CASSQNAGSAFDTF
>TRBD2|once|TRBJ2-7|TRBV4-2
TGTGCCAGCAGCCGCTACCTTAGCGGGGGCCCCTACGAGCAGTACTTC
CASSRYLSGGPYEQYF
>-|once|TRBJ2-1|TRBV28
TGTGCCAGCAGTTTCTTGAGAGGAATGCGGAGTGAGCAGTTCTTC
CASSFLRGMRSEQFF
>-|-|TRBJ2-1|TRBV4-1
TGCGCCAGCAGCGATCGGACAGATTATAATGAGCAGTTCTTC
CASSDRTDYNEQFF
>TRBD1|-|TRBJ2-7|TRBV5-5
TGTGCCACCGGAAGGACAGGGATCGAGCAGTACTTC
CATGRTGIEQYF
>-|-|TRBJ1-3|TRBV4-3
TGCGCCAGCAGCCAAGACACACCGGGCTCTGGAAACACCATATATTTT
CASSQDTPGSGNTIYF
>-|-|TRBJ1-3|TRBV7-2
TGTGCCAGCAGCCTCCGAGGGGGTAGGGACACCATATATTTT
CASSLRGGRDTIYF
>TRBD2|-|TRBJ2-5|TRBV4-3
TGCGCCAGCAGCCAAGATCTCGGCCGAGGACTAGCGGGACAAGAGACCCAGTACTTC
CASSQDLGRGLAGQETQYF
>TRBD2|-|TRBJ2-1|TRBV19
TGTGCCAGTAGTATAGAGGCTAGCGGGCCCAATGAGCAGTTCTTC
CASSIEASGPNEQFF
>TRBD2|few|TRBJ2-1|TRBV7-2
TGTGCCAGCAGCCGGTCTAGCGGGAGCCATGAGCAGTTCTTC
CASSRSSGSHEQFF
>-|-|TRBJ2-7|TRBV28
TGTGCCAGCAGTCTACTCCACAGGGCCGCCAGCTACGAGCAGTACTTC
CASSLLHRAASYEQYF
>-|-|TRBJ1-1|TRBV29-1
TGCAGCGTTGAAGATAATCGGGGGGTCACTGAAGCTTTCTTT
CSVEDNRGVTEAFF
>TRBD1|few|TRBJ2-5|TRBV11-3
TGTGCCAGCAGCTTCGGGACAGGGCATCAAGAGACCCAGTACTTC
CASSFGTGHQETQYF
>TRBD1|-|TRBJ1-5|TRBV6-5
TGTGCCAGCACCGCAGGGACAGGTACGAATCAGCCCCAGCATTTT
CASTAGTGTNQPQHF
>-|-|TRBJ2-2|TRBV4-1
TGCGCCAGCAGCCAATCCGCTAGCCCCGGGGAGCTGTTTTTT
CASSQSASPGELFF
>-|once|TRBJ2-5|TRBV5-1
TGCGCCAGTGGGGACTTGAGGACAGAGACCCAGTACTTC
CASGDLRTETQYF
>TRBD1|-|TRBJ1-1|TRBV5-1
TGCGCCAGCAGCGGAACAGGGGGGATGAACACTGAAGCTTTCTTT
CASSGTGGMNTEAFF
>-|-|TRBJ2-1|TRBV6-4
TGTGCCAGCAGTATCGCGGCGGAGCCCTCGAATGAGCAGTTCTTC
CASSIAAEPSNEQFF
>TRBD2|few|TRBJ2-1|TRBV4-3
TGCGCCAGCAGCCAAGAACCCCTAGGACTAGCGGGAGCTCCTAATGAGCAGTTCTTC
CASSQEPLGLAGAPNEQFF
>-|-|TRBJ1-1|TRBV29-1
TGCAGCGTTTTCAGGTTCTCTGAAGCTTTCTTT
CSVFRFSEAFF